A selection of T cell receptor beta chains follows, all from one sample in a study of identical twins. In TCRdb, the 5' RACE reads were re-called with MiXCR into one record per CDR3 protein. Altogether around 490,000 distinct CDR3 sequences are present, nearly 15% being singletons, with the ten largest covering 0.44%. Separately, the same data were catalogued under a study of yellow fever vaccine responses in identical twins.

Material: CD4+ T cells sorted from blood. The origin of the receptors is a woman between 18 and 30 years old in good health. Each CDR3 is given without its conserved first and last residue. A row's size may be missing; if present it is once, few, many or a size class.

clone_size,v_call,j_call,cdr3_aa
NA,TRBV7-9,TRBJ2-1,ASSSFRARDYNEQF
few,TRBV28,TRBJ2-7,ASSLMGGGSYEQY
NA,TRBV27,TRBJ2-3,ASSFATNTDTQY
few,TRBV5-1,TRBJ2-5,ASSRDPKQETQY
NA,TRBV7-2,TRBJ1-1,ASSYFTANTEAF
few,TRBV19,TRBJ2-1,ASRDLAGRIYNEQF
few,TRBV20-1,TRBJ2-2,SARETSTGELF
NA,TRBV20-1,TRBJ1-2,SAPGQGIENGYT
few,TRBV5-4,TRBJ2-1,ASSSVGSAYNEQF
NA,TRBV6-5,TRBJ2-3,ASSYSQGGDTQY
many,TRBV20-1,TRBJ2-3,SAPDLDRTLSTDTQY
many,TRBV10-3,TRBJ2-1,AMEGERYNEQF
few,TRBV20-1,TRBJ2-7,SARDVRSSYEQY
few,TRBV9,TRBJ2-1,ASTTRTAASYNEQF
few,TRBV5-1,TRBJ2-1,ASSVGTGTSYNEQF
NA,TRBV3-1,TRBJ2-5,ASRSTVIQETQY
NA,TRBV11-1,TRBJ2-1,ASSRPRLRHDNEQF
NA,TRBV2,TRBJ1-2,ASSRGTGIGGYT
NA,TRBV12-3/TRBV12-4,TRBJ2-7,ASTPFGPAYEQY
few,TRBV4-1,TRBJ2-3,ASSQPSGSWADTQY
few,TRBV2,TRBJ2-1,ASIGGPYNEQF
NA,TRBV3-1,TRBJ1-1,ASRYRGSMNTEAF
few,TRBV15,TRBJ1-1,ATSIGGGNTEAF
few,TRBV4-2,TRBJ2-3,ASSPGAGSTDTQY
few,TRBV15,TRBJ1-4,ATSSGRRGEKLF
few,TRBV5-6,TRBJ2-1,ASSPGQGLAGDNEQF
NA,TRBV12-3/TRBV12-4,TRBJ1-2,ASSRAGEHGYT
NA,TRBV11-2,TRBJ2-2,ASSPYPVPSNTGELF
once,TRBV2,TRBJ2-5,ASSREERGGETQY
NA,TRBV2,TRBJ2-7,ASSEEAGQPYEQY
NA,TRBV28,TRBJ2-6,ASSSPWKRHVSGANVLT
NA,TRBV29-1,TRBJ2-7,SVGWTYEQY
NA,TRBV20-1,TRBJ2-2,SARDPRTGELF
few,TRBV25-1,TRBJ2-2,ASSSGLTYGAGELF
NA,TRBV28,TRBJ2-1,ASGGAVRPYNEQF
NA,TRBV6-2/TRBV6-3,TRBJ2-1,ASSFYLSGSSYNEQF
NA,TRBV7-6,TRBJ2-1,ASSLLGLAVSYNEQF
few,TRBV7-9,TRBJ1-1,ASSLGNSVAEAF
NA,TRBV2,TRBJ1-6,ASSGLTGGDSPLH
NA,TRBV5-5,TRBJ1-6,ASSLERQGGSPLH
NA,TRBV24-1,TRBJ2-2,ATSPGQGTTGELF
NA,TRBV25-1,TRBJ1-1,ASSNPTGTEAF
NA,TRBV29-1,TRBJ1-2,SVEGTTPNYGYT
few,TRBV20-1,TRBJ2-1,SAEAGGPEF
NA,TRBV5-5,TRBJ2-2,ASSPGLGDPGELF
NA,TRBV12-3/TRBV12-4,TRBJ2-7,ASSFSTELAGGYEQY
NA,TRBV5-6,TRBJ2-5,ASSGTEETQY
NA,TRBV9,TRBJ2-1,ASSPGRWFDEQF
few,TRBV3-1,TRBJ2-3,ASSPSGALGDTQY
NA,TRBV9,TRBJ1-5,ASSPGWGSNQPQH
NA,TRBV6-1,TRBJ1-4,ASSRTGQGAEKLF
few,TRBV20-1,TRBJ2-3,SARSLAGTRLFRTDTQY
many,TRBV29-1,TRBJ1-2,SVPPITGGYT
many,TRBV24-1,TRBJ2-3,ATDSGQGTDTQY
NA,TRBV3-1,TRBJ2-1,ASSFTGTSGNEQF
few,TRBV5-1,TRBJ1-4,ASKHRDRGNEKLF
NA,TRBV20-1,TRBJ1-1,SARGGSSMNTEAF
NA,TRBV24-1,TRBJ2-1,ATSDLFHNEQF
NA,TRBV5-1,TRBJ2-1,ASFEGGGPHNEQF
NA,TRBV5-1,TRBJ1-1,ASSLDGARRTEAF